What follows are 6 T cell receptor beta chains derived from one specimen sequenced in a study of blood T cell repertoires in COVID-19 (dated by TCRdb to the early 2020s). Libraries were prepared through the immunoSEQ multiplex PCR assay. TCRdb stores this immuneACCESS table with in-frame sequences only. Part of the clones is absent; in the studies checked, under half of the shortfall reflects unresolved V genes, and no reason is known for the rest. The sample table shows about 300,000 clones, and around 84% are seen once. 1.4% to 1.5% of the sample rests with the top ten. The sample was peripheral blood. The receptors were gathered from a human donor with COVID-19, enrolled during active disease. The donor label of this sample is uncertain.

The count of this clone is one. The chain has TRBV5-4 and TRBJ1-4; D perhaps matches TRBD1 (6 bases). Per the germline V gene, CDR1 is SGHNT and CDR2 is YYREEE (reference sequence). The germline V and J ends were trimmed by 1 base and 8 bases, with 12 bases remaining between them. The CDR3 covers 14 residues. The CDR3 DNA follows: TGTGCCAGCAGCTTGTTGGGGGCAGAGGAAAAACTGTTTTTT. Protein: CASSLLGAEEKLFF.

The genes are TRBV10-1 and TRBJ2-1; 7 bases are shared with TRBD2. The junction had 11 bases not matched to a gene; V was cut back by 3 bases and J by 6 bases. There are 16 residues in the CDR3. Germline V gives CDR1 WNHNN, CDR2 SYGVQD (reference sequence). The CDR3 nucleotides read TGCGCCAGCAGTGACATCGGTCTAGCGGATCCCAATGAGCAGTTCTTC. Translated, it gives CASSDIGLADPNEQFF.

The J gene is TRBJ2-1, the V gene TRBV7-2; TRBD2 agrees at 9 bases. This CDR3 spans 15 amino acids. V dropped 2 bases and J dropped 7; count of bases not matched to a gene: 6. Germline CDR1 is SGHTA and CDR2 is FQGNSA. The chain's CDR3 is CASSLRIAGGNEQFF. Here the CDR3 DNA reads TGTGCCAGCAGCTTACGGATCGCGGGGGGGAATGAGCAGTTCTTC. The variable domain in full, completed from reference TRBV7-2 and TRBJ2-1, reads GAGVSQSPSNKVTEKGKDVELRCDPISGHTALYWYRQSLGQGLEFLIYFQGNSAPDKSGLPSDRFSAERTGGSVSTLTIQRTQQEDSAVYLCASSLRIAGGNEQFFGPGTRLTVL.

V usage is TRBV7-8 and J usage is TRBJ2-2; 8 bases fit TRBD2. Per germline, CDR1 SGHVS and CDR2 FQNEAQ. This CDR3 is built from 18 residues. The V gene end was trimmed by 1 base and the J gene end by 0 bases; junction bases not matched to a gene: 7. CDR3 loop: CASSLGGLAGANTGELFF. As DNA, the CDR3 is TGTGCCAGCAGCTTAGGGGGCCTAGCGGGTGCGAACACCGGGGAGCTGTTTTTT.

This clone was seen a single time. The V call is TRBV7-8, the J call TRBJ1-5; D remains unclear. The ends were cut back, 1 base at V and 11 bases at J, with 12 bases in the middle. In germline, CDR1 is SGHVS, CDR2 FQNEAQ. This CDR3 is built from 13 residues. Here the CDR3 reads CASSLGENGAQHF. CDR3 bases: TGTGCCAGCAGCTTAGGGGAGAATGGGGCCCAGCATTTT. The full variable domain, in which reference TRBV7-8 and TRBJ1-5 provide the parts outside the CDR3, is GAGVSQSPRYKVAKRGQDVALRCDPISGHVSLFWYQQALGQGPEFLTYFQNEAQLDKSGLPSDRFFAERPEGSVSTLKIQRTQQEDSAVYLCASSLGENGAQHFGDGTRLSIL.

This clone was counted a single time. The rearrangement uses TRBV13 and TRBJ1-5; tentatively, D is TRBD1 (6 bases). Germline-derived CDR1 and CDR2 are PRHDT and FYEKMQ (reference sequence). Trimming took off 3 bases at V and 8 bases at J, with 20 bases between the two ends. The CDR3 is made up of 16 amino acids. CDR3 amino acids: CASSLRAGEGSEPQHF. The DNA for the CDR3 is TGTGCCAGCAGCTTGAGGGCAGGGGAAGGGTCTGAGCCCCAGCATTTT.